Listed below are T cell receptor beta chains from one sample, sequenced in a study of OX40 agonist ivuxolimab in advanced cancers. Only in-frame clones appear in the TCRdb table, and some are missing; sequencing was by immunoSEQ multiplex PCR. The table lists about 28,000 clones, almost 80% of them singletons. The specimen was CD4+ or CD8+ T cells sorted from blood, collected in a trial of the OX40 agonist ivuxolimab. These receptors all stem from an adult with an advanced solid tumor such as melanoma, head and neck, liver or kidney cancer. Both conserved end residues are part of each CDR3. D genes are given only for firm matches. The size entry is marked missing in some rows and otherwise reads once, few, many or a size class.

>NA|NA|TRBV4-3|TRBJ1-2
TGCGCCAGCAGCCAAGTGGGGGACCTCTATGGCTACACCTTC
CASSQVGDLYGYTF
>NA|NA|TRBV4-2|TRBJ2-1
TGTGCCAGCAGCCTTAGCGGAGGGGGGGACAATGAGCAGTTCTTC
CASSLSGGGDNEQFF
>NA|NA|TRBV11-2|TRBJ2-5
TGTGCCAGCAGCTTAGTGGCAGCCCGACAAGAGACCCAGTACTTC
CASSLVAARQETQYF
>once|NA|TRBV10-2|TRBJ2-3
TGCGCCAGCAGTGAGTTTTATGGGGGGGCCACAGATACGCAGTATTTT
CASSEFYGGATDTQYF
>NA|NA|TRBV5-8|TRBJ1-2
TGTGCCAGCAGCTTGACGCCAGGCCGCTATGGCTACACCTTC
CASSLTPGRYGYTF
>once|TRBD1|TRBV6-5|TRBJ2-2
TGTGCCAGCAGCCACGGGACAGCGAACACCGGGGAGCTGTTTTTT
CASSHGTANTGELFF
>NA|NA|TRBV6-5|TRBJ2-7
TGTGCCAGCAGTGTTTCAGGGCAATGGCAGTACTTC
CASSVSGQWQYF
>NA|TRBD1|TRBV2|TRBJ2-1
TGTGCCAGCTCGGACAGGAGCTCCTACAATGAGCAGTTCTTC
CASSDRSSYNEQFF
>NA|NA|TRBV9|TRBJ1-3
TGTGCCAGCAGCGTAATGGGACACCCACCTTACTCTGGAAACACCATATATTTT
CASSVMGHPPYSGNTIYF
>NA|NA|TRBV4-3|TRBJ2-3
TGCGCCAGCAGCCGGGAAATCCTAGATACGCAGTATTTT
CASSREILDTQYF
>NA|NA|TRBV6-5|TRBJ1-1
TGTGCCAGCAGTTACCGGGGGCACCCTACCGAAGCTTTCTTT
CASSYRGHPTEAFF
>once|NA|TRBV6-5|TRBJ1-1
TGTGCCAGCAATCTGATCTTGAACACTGAAGCTTTCTTT
CASNLILNTEAFF
>NA|TRBD1|TRBV7-3|TRBJ2-3
TGTGCCAGCAGCTTAATACAGGGGGGCCCAGATACGCAGTATTTT
CASSLIQGGPDTQYF
>NA|NA|TRBV5-1|TRBJ1-5
TGCGCCAGCAGCTTGAAGAGCAATCAGCCCCAGCATTTT
CASSLKSNQPQHF
>NA|NA|TRBV10-3|TRBJ1-1
TGTGCCATCAGTGAAGCAGGGCAGGCTTTCTTT
CAISEAGQAFF
>NA|NA|TRBV25-1|TRBJ2-7
TGTGCCAGCAGTGCCACTCGCGAGCAGTACTTC
CASSATREQYF
>NA|TRBD1|TRBV7-2|TRBJ1-1
TGTGCCAGCAGCCAGGGGGGAGTTAGGACTGAAGCTTTCTTT
CASSQGGVRTEAFF
>NA|NA|TRBV25-1|TRBJ1-5
TGTGCCAGCAGTCCGGCTGGGCCCGGCAATCAGCCCCAGCATTTT
CASSPAGPGNQPQHF
>NA|TRBD2|TRBV5-8|TRBJ2-7
TGTGCCAGCAGCATCGGACTAGCGGGGGGGACCGTGCAGTACTTC
CASSIGLAGGTVQYF
>NA|NA|TRBV9|TRBJ2-1
TGTGCCAGCAGCGTAGGGCATTACAATGAGCAGTTCTTC
CASSVGHYNEQFF
>NA|NA|TRBV5-6|TRBJ2-6
TGTGCCAGCAGCTTGGAAAACAGGGTCATGTCTGGGGCCAACGTCCTGACTTTC
CASSLENRVMSGANVLTF
>few|NA|TRBV7-9|TRBJ1-2
TGTGCCAGCAGCCATTATCGGGCTCCCTCCCAAGCTAACTATGGCTACACCTTC
CASSHYRAPSQANYGYTF
>medium-sized|NA|TRBV5-6|TRBJ1-2
TGTGCCAGCAGCTTGGATAGAGACACCTTCGACCGGCATGGCTACACCTTC
CASSLDRDTFDRHGYTF
>NA|NA|TRBV5-5|TRBJ1-1
TGTGCCAGCAGCCTGACAGACACTGAAGCTTTCTTT
CASSLTDTEAFF
>NA|TRBD2|TRBV2|TRBJ2-1
TGTGCCAGCAGTGGGGGGGGACTAGCGTCTTCGAATGAGCAGTTCTTC
CASSGGGLASSNEQFF
>few|NA|TRBV7-3|TRBJ2-1
TGTGCCAGCAGCCCCGGGCCGGGGGAAATGAATGAGCAGTTCTTC
CASSPGPGEMNEQFF
>NA|NA|TRBV4-1|TRBJ1-2
TGCGCCAGCAGCCAAGAGGGTCTGGGCTACACCTTC
CASSQEGLGYTF
>NA|NA|TRBV6-6|TRBJ2-2
TGTGCCAGCAGGTCCGGGTCCTTGGAGGAGCTGTTTTTT
CASRSGSLEELFF
>NA|NA|TRBV21-1|TRBJ1-5
TGTGCCAGCAGCAAAGCAGAGGCAGGGTCAAGCAATCAGCCCCAGCATTTT
CASSKAEAGSSNQPQHF
>NA|NA|TRBV25-1|TRBJ1-2
TGTGCCAGCAGTACAACAAACTATGGCTACACCTTC
CASSTTNYGYTF
>NA|NA|TRBV9|TRBJ1-1
TGTGCCAGCAGCTCAAGGGGGTGGGAGGACGAAGCTTTCTTT
CASSSRGWEDEAFF
>NA|TRBD1|TRBV4-3|TRBJ2-5
TGCGCCAGCAGCCCCAGGACAGGGGAAGAGACCCAGTACTTC
CASSPRTGEETQYF
>few|TRBD2|TRBV7-9|TRBJ2-1
TGTGCCAGCAGGGGACTAGGGGCTGAGCAGTTCTTC
CASRGLGAEQFF
>few|NA|TRBV4-3|TRBJ2-3
TGCGCCAGCAGCCAAGAGGGGTTTAGCACAGATACGCAGTATTTT
CASSQEGFSTDTQYF
>NA|NA|TRBV7-3|TRBJ1-6
TGTGCCAGCAGCTTAAGAGGTCGCCATAATTCACCCCTCCACTTT
CASSLRGRHNSPLHF
>NA|NA|TRBV11-2|TRBJ2-5
TGTGCCAGCAGAGGGCCCGATGAAGAGACCCAGTACTTC
CASRGPDEETQYF
>NA|NA|TRBV27|TRBJ1-6
TGTGCCAGCAGTTTCTTGGGGAGCTCCTATAATTCACCCCTCCACTTT
CASSFLGSSYNSPLHF
>NA|NA|TRBV7-1|TRBJ1-6
TGTGCCAGCAGCGCGTTTAGCTCACCCCTCCACTTT
CASSAFSSPLHF
>medium-sized|NA|TRBV6-1|TRBJ2-7
TGTGCCAGCAGTTCGACCTACTCCTACGAGCAGTACTTC
CASSSTYSYEQYF
>few|NA|TRBV7-6|TRBJ1-3
TGTGCCAGCAGCCACCGGGTCCTACCCAACCAAAGCTCTGGAAACACCATATATTTT
CASSHRVLPNQSSGNTIYF
>NA|NA|TRBV4-3|TRBJ1-2
TGCGCCAGCAGCCAAGATCCCACGGAGTCACCCTATGGCTACACCTTC
CASSQDPTESPYGYTF
>NA|TRBD1|TRBV7-8|TRBJ1-1
TGTGCCAGCAGCCCAAACAGGGGGAGGGAGCCTGAAGCTTTCTTT
CASSPNRGREPEAFF
>NA|NA|TRBV6-1|TRBJ2-7
TGTGCCAGCAGTAAAAACTACGAGCAGTACTTC
CASSKNYEQYF
>NA|NA|TRBV5-1|TRBJ1-5
TGCGCCAGCAGCGGGGCACAGGGTAGTGGGAGCAATCAGCCCCAGCATTTT
CASSGAQGSGSNQPQHF
>once|NA|TRBV9|TRBJ2-6
TGTGCCAGCAGCGGGTGGACTTTAAGCTCTGGGGCCAACGTCCTGACTTTC
CASSGWTLSSGANVLTF
>NA|NA|TRBV6-6|TRBJ1-5
TGTGCCAGCAGACCGAACAGGGTTAGTAATCAGCCCCAGCATTTT
CASRPNRVSNQPQHF